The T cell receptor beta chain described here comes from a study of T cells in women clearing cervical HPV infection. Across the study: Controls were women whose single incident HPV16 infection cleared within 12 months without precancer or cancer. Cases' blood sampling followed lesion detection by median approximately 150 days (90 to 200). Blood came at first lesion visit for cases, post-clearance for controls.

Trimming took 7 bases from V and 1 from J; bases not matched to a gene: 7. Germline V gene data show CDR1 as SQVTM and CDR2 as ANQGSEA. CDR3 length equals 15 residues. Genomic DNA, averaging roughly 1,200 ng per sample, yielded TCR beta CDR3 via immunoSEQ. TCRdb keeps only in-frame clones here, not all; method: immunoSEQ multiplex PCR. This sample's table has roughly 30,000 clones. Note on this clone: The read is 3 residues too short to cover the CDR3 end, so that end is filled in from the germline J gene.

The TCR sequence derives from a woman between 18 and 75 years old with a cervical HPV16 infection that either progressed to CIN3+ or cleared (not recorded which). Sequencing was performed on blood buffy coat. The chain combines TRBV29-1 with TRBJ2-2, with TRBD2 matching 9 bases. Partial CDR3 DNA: TGCAGCGCCAAGAGAGCGGGAGGGAACACCGGGGAG. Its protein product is CSAKRAGGNTGE. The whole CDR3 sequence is CSAKRAGGNTGELFF.